One sample yielded the 5 T cell receptor beta chains listed below, sequenced in a study of patients and donors after allogeneic stem cell transplantation. One entry per CDR3 protein, called by TCRdb with MiXCR from the RT-PCR reads. The sample consists of 200,000 to 250,000 distinct CDR3 sequences, 13% to 15% of them appearing once. Sequencing input: blood, either unsorted or a sorted T cell fraction (not recorded which). These receptor sequences come from a human donor who was either an allogeneic HSCT recipient or a stem cell or donor lymphocyte infusion donor (not recorded which). It is not recorded whose cells these are; they may come from a transplant donor.

This clonotype was detected only a few times. In nucleotides, the CDR3 is TGTGCCAGCAGCTTAGCTCCGACAGGGGGCTACGAGCAGTACTTC. Translating it yields CASSLAPTGGYEQYF. The chain employs TRBV7-6 and TRBJ2-7; 9 nucleotides align to TRBD1. CDR3 length: 15 amino acids. From germline, CDR1 is SGHVS and CDR2 FNYEAQ. J gave up 3 bases and V 0 bases, and 3 bases lay outside the gene matches.

The J gene is TRBJ2-1, the V gene TRBV6-1; 9 bases match TRBD2. J was trimmed by 3 bases and V by 6 bases; bases with no gene match: 9. The CDR3 is made up of 16 amino acids. Germline V CDR1 and CDR2: MNHNS, SASEGT. The DNA of the CDR3 is TGTGCCAGCAGACCCACTAGCGGGCCCATCTACAATGAGCAGTTCTTC. Its protein is CASRPTSGPIYNEQFF.

The sample holds a few counts of this clonotype. A read error may be the cause here, since a much bigger clone is one base away. This chain connects TRBV2 to TRBJ1-5; TRBD1 aligns across 10 bases. CDR3 length equals 13 residues. From germline, CDR1 is SNHLY and CDR2 FYNNEI. The J segment lost 4 bases and the V segment lost 7 bases, leaving 1 base of the junction unmatched. CDR3 region: CASKGQGNQPQHF. CDR3 DNA sequence: TGTGCCAGCAAGGGACAGGGGAATCAGCCCCAGCATTTT.

J is TRBJ2-7 and V is TRBV5-1; TRBD2 might be the D (6 bases). The V gene lost 5 bases and the J gene lost 6 bases, with 18 bases spanning the gap. From germline, CDR1 is SGHRS and CDR2 YFSETQ. This CDR3 region has 14 residues. This CDR3 is CASSINGSVTEQYF. Here the CDR3 DNA reads TGCGCCAGCAGTATTAACGGGAGCGTAACCGAGCAGTACTTC.

This clonotype appeared many times. The chain links TRBV20-1 to TRBJ1-3; D gene uncertain. Trimming cost V 5 bases and J 2 bases, with 16 bases left between them. The CDR3 has 15 amino acids. CDR1 is DFQATT, CDR2 SNEGSKA, per germline (reference sequence). The CDR3 spells CSALKNRGPGNTIYF. The CDR3 nucleotides read TGCAGTGCTTTAAAGAACCGAGGACCTGGAAACACCATATATTTT.